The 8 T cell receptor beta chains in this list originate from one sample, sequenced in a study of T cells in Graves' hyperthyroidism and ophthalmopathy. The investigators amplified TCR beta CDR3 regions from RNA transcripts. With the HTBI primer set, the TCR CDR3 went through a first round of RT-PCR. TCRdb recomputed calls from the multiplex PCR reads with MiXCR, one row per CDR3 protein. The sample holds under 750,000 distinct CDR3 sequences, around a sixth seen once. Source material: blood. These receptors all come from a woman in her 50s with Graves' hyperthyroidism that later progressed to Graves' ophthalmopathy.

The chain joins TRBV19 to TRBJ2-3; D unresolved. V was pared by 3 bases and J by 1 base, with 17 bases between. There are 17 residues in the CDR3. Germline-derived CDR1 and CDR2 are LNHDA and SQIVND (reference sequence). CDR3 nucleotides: TGTGCCAGTAGTATTAACACAATCCTTTTCGGCACAGATACGCAGTATTTT. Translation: CASSINTILFGTDTQYF.

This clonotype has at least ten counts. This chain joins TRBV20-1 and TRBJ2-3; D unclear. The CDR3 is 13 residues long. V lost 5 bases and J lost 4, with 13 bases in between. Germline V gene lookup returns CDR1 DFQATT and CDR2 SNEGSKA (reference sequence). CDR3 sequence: CSAPPPSADTQYF. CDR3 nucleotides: TGCAGTGCTCCCCCCCCCAGCGCAGATACGCAGTATTTT.

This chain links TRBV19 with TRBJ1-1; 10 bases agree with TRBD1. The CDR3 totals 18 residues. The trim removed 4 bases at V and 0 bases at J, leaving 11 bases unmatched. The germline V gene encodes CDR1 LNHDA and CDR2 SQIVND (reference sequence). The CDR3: CASSKGSGTGALNTEAFF. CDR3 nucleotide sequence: TGTGCCAGTAGTAAAGGATCCGGGACAGGGGCCCTGAACACTGAAGCTTTCTTT.

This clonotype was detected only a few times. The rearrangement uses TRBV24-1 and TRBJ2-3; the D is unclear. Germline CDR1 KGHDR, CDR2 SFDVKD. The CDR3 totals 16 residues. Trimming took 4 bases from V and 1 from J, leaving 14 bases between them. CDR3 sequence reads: CATSDRRSWGTDTQYF. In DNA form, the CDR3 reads TGTGCCACCAGTGACAGACGCTCGTGGGGCACAGATACGCAGTATTTT.

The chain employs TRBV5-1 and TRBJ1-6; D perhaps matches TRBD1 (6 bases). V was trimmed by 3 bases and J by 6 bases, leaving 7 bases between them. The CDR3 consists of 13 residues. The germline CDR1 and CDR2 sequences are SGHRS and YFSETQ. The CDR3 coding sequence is TGCGCCAGCAGCTGGGACACTAATTCACCCCTCCACTTT. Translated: CASSWDTNSPLHF.

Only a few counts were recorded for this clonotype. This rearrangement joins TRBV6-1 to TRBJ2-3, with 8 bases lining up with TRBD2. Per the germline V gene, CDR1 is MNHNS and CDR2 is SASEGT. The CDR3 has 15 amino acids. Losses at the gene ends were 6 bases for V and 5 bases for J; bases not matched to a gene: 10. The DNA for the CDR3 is TGTGCCAGCAGACAAGTAATAGCGGGGAGAGATACGCAGTATTTT. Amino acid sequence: CASRQVIAGRDTQYF.

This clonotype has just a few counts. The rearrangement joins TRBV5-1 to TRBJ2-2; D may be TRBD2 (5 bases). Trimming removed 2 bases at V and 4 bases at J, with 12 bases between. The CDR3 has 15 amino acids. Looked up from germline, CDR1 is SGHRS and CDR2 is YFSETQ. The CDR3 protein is CASSLDGGTTGELFF. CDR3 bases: TGCGCCAGCAGCTTAGACGGAGGAACCACCGGGGAGCTGTTTTTT. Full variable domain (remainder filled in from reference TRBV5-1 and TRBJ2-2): KAGVTQTPRYLIKTRGQQVTLSCSPISGHRSVSWYQQTPGQGLQFLFEYFSETQRNKGNFPGRFSGRQFSNSRSEMNVSTLELGDSALYLCASSLDGGTTGELFFGEGSRLTVL.

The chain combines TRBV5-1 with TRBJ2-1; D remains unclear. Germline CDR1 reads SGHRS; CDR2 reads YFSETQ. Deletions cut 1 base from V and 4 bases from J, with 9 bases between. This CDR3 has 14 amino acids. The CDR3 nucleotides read TGCGCCAGCAGCTTGTTTCCCGAGTACAATGAGCAGTTCTTC. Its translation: CASSLFPEYNEQFF.